This T cell receptor (beta chain) was observed in a study of spatial heterogeneity in lung cancer. At the level of the study: Across the raw uncorrected reads, a unique TCR and UMI combination was observed, on average, more than ten times. Study-wide results and caveats: Blood contained ubiquitous expanded tumor TCRs more at resection than at follow-up.

Time point of the sample: blood at routine non-recurrence follow-up after resection. From tumor, nontumor lung or frozen PBMC, whole RNA was taken unsorted for sequencing. This clonotype was recorded at least ten times. Its specificity is not known. Via MiXCR, TCRdb re-called the 5' RACE reads, giving one row per CDR3 protein. The table includes around 20,000 distinct CDR3 sequences, around 9.6% detected once. The sequencing here drew on PBMCs, taken at follow-up. This receptor was obtained from a male donor with early-stage non-small cell lung cancer.

For the CDR3, the DNA is TGCAGTGCATCGGGACTAGCGGGGGGGACAGATACGCAGTATTTT. This sequence encodes CSASGLAGGTDTQYF. This chain links TRBV20-1 with TRBJ2-3; 16 positions match TRBD2. Germline values: CDR1 DFQATT, CDR2 SNEGSKA (reference sequence). This CDR3 is built from 15 residues. Trimming cost V 6 bases and J 3 bases; bases outside gene matches: 3.